These T cell receptor beta chains were read from a single sample in a study of cytomegalovirus exposure and HLA in healthy donors. The assay was immunoSEQ multiplex PCR, and TCRdb's table has in-frame clones only and misses some. The sample lists approximately 150,000 clones; just under 70% were seen once. Input material: PBMCs. The source is a man aged 60 to 69 in good health and CMV-seronegative. The CDR3 runs from the conserved cysteine through the conserved F or W. A D gene is named only where the DNA matches it firmly. Clone size is given for some rows only: seen once, a few or many times, or a class if the clone is expanded.

j_call: TRBJ2-3
v_call: TRBV6-6
cdr3_length: 15
clone_size: -
d_call: TRBD1
cdr3_nt: TGTGCCAGCAGACCTCGGGACAGGGGCACAGATACGCAGTATTTT
cdr3_aa: CASRPRDRGTDTQYF

j_call: TRBJ2-2
v_call: TRBV19
cdr3_length: 13
clone_size: -
d_call: -
cdr3_nt: TGTGCCAGTAAGGTGGGGGGTCCCGGGGAGCTGTTTTTT
cdr3_aa: CASKVGGPGELFF

j_call: TRBJ2-1
v_call: TRBV6-5
cdr3_length: 15
clone_size: once
d_call: -
cdr3_nt: TGTGCCAGCAGTTTGTCCCTCTTCTCCTACAATGAGCAGTTCTTC
cdr3_aa: CASSLSLFSYNEQFF

j_call: TRBJ2-5
v_call: TRBV7-2
cdr3_length: 14
clone_size: once
d_call: TRBD1
cdr3_nt: TGTGCCAGCAGCCACGGACAGGGGGGAGAGACCCAGTACTTC
cdr3_aa: CASSHGQGGETQYF

j_call: TRBJ2-1
v_call: TRBV7-9
cdr3_length: 15
clone_size: -
d_call: TRBD2
cdr3_nt: TGTGCCAGCAGCTTGTCACTAGCGGGAGTCGATGAGCAGTTCTTC
cdr3_aa: CASSLSLAGVDEQFF

j_call: TRBJ2-7
v_call: TRBV9
cdr3_length: 17
clone_size: -
d_call: TRBD1
cdr3_nt: TGTGCCAGCAGCGTAGGAGTTGCGGGACAGGCCCCCTACGAGCAGTACTTC
cdr3_aa: CASSVGVAGQAPYEQYF

j_call: TRBJ2-7
v_call: TRBV6-6
cdr3_length: 15
clone_size: -
d_call: TRBD2
cdr3_nt: TGTGCCAGCAGGTCACCTAGCGGGTCCACCTACGAGCAGTACTTC
cdr3_aa: CASRSPSGSTYEQYF

j_call: TRBJ1-1
v_call: TRBV6-5
cdr3_length: 14
clone_size: -
d_call: -
cdr3_nt: TGTGCCAGTAAGGCAGGGGCCGTGAACACTGAAGCTTTCTTT
cdr3_aa: CASKAGAVNTEAFF

j_call: TRBJ1-4
v_call: TRBV5-1
cdr3_length: 13
clone_size: -
d_call: -
cdr3_nt: TGCGCCAGCAGCGGGCAGGGAAAGGAAAAACTGTTTTTT
cdr3_aa: CASSGQGKEKLFF

j_call: TRBJ2-1
v_call: TRBV9
cdr3_length: 14
clone_size: -
d_call: TRBD1
cdr3_nt: TGTGCCAGCAGCTTTACAGGGGGACGGGATGAGCAGTTCTTC
cdr3_aa: CASSFTGGRDEQFF

j_call: TRBJ1-1
v_call: TRBV2
cdr3_length: 13
clone_size: once
d_call: -
cdr3_nt: TGTGCCAGCAGTGAAGCGCGGGGGGGTGAAGCTTTCTTT
cdr3_aa: CASSEARGGEAFF

j_call: TRBJ1-2
v_call: TRBV30
cdr3_length: 14
clone_size: -
d_call: -
cdr3_nt: TGTGCCTGGAGTGTCTCGCAGGGATACTATGGCTACACCTTC
cdr3_aa: CAWSVSQGYYGYTF

j_call: TRBJ1-1
v_call: TRBV7-3
cdr3_length: 13
clone_size: -
d_call: TRBD1
cdr3_nt: TGTGCCAGCAGCTTACAGACAGGGAGTGAAGCTTTCTTT
cdr3_aa: CASSLQTGSEAFF

j_call: TRBJ2-1
v_call: TRBV11-3
cdr3_length: 16
clone_size: -
d_call: TRBD2
cdr3_nt: TGTGCCAGCAGCTTATCGACTAGCGGGGACTACAATGAGCAGTTCTTC
cdr3_aa: CASSLSTSGDYNEQFF

j_call: TRBJ2-3
v_call: TRBV7-9
cdr3_length: 12
clone_size: -
d_call: -
cdr3_nt: TGTGCCAGCAGCTTACGAGCGAATACGCAGTATTTT
cdr3_aa: CASSLRANTQYF

j_call: TRBJ2-7
v_call: TRBV18
cdr3_length: 15
clone_size: -
d_call: TRBD2
cdr3_nt: TGTGCCAGCTCACCCGCTGGACTAGCGGGAGTTAAGCAGTACTTC
cdr3_aa: CASSPAGLAGVKQYF

j_call: TRBJ2-2
v_call: TRBV28
cdr3_length: 15
clone_size: -
d_call: -
cdr3_nt: TGTGCCAGCAGTTTATCACAGGCCCAAACCGGGGAGCTGTTTTTT
cdr3_aa: CASSLSQAQTGELFF

j_call: TRBJ2-7
v_call: TRBV6-1
cdr3_length: 14
clone_size: -
d_call: TRBD2
cdr3_nt: TGTGCCAGCAGTCCGGGACTAGGTATCTCCGAGCAGTACTTC
cdr3_aa: CASSPGLGISEQYF

j_call: TRBJ1-2
v_call: TRBV25-1
cdr3_length: 12
clone_size: -
d_call: -
cdr3_nt: TGTGCCAGCAGTCCTGGATTCGGGGGCTACACCTTC
cdr3_aa: CASSPGFGGYTF

j_call: TRBJ1-1
v_call: TRBV29-1
cdr3_length: 14
clone_size: -
d_call: TRBD1
cdr3_nt: TGTAGCGTTGAAGAATGGCAGGGGGGCACTGAAGCTTTCTTT
cdr3_aa: CSVEEWQGGTEAFF

j_call: TRBJ1-5
v_call: TRBV2
cdr3_length: 15
clone_size: -
d_call: -
cdr3_nt: TGTGCCAGCAGTGAAGGTGCACTTAGCAATCAGCCCCAGCATTTT
cdr3_aa: CASSEGALSNQPQHF

j_call: TRBJ2-7
v_call: TRBV7-9
cdr3_length: 13
clone_size: -
d_call: -
cdr3_nt: TGTGCCAGCAGCTTAGGGGGGGATAGGGAGCAGTACTTC
cdr3_aa: CASSLGGDREQYF

j_call: TRBJ2-7
v_call: TRBV7-9
cdr3_length: 15
clone_size: -
d_call: TRBD2
cdr3_nt: TGTGCCAGCAGCTTAGGTAGCGGGACCGCCTACGAGCAGTACTTC
cdr3_aa: CASSLGSGTAYEQYF

j_call: TRBJ1-6
v_call: TRBV5-1
cdr3_length: 15
clone_size: -
d_call: -
cdr3_nt: TGCGCCAGCAGCTTGGATTTGCCAGGGAATTCACCCCTCCACTTT
cdr3_aa: CASSLDLPGNSPLHF

j_call: TRBJ2-1
v_call: TRBV5-1
cdr3_length: 17
clone_size: few
d_call: TRBD1
cdr3_nt: TGCGCCAGCAGCGGGGGGACAGGGGGAGAATATGACAATGAGCAGTTCTTC
cdr3_aa: CASSGGTGGEYDNEQFF

j_call: TRBJ2-5
v_call: TRBV6-5
cdr3_length: 11
clone_size: -
d_call: -
cdr3_nt: TGTGCCAGCAGATTCGTAGAGACCCAGTACTTC
cdr3_aa: CASRFVETQYF

j_call: TRBJ2-1
v_call: TRBV9
cdr3_length: 17
clone_size: few
d_call: TRBD2
cdr3_nt: TGTGCCAGCAGCACCCGTACTAGCGGGAGTCGTTACAATGAGCAGTTCTTC
cdr3_aa: CASSTRTSGSRYNEQFF

j_call: TRBJ2-5
v_call: TRBV6-6
cdr3_length: 15
clone_size: -
d_call: TRBD1
cdr3_nt: TGTGCCAGCAGTCTCGGACAGGGGGGCCAAGAGACCCAGTACTTC
cdr3_aa: CASSLGQGGQETQYF

j_call: TRBJ1-2
v_call: TRBV7-8
cdr3_length: 14
clone_size: -
d_call: TRBD1
cdr3_nt: TGTGCCAGCAGCCCCCGGGACAGGGCCTATGGCTACACCTTC
cdr3_aa: CASSPRDRAYGYTF

j_call: TRBJ2-7
v_call: TRBV27
cdr3_length: 12
clone_size: -
d_call: TRBD1
cdr3_nt: TGTGCCAGTAGACAGGGAGCCTACGAGCAGTACTTC
cdr3_aa: CASRQGAYEQYF

j_call: TRBJ1-5
v_call: TRBV19
cdr3_length: 15
clone_size: -
d_call: -
cdr3_nt: TGTGCCAGTAATTCGAATAGGGGTAGCAATCAGCCCCAGCATTTT
cdr3_aa: CASNSNRGSNQPQHF

j_call: TRBJ1-1
v_call: TRBV29-1
cdr3_length: 13
clone_size: -
d_call: -
cdr3_nt: TGCAGCGTTGAAGGGGGGCTAGACACTGAAGCTTTCTTT
cdr3_aa: CSVEGGLDTEAFF